Sequencing of this T cell receptor (beta chain) was carried out in a study of blood T cell repertoires in COVID-19. Turning to the study itself: The samples span acute and convalescent COVID-19 from the United States, Italy and Spain. T cells, B-cell-depleted T cells, or PBMCs supplied cDNA or gDNA.

In the authors' methods: From reference gene primer amplification, estimates of nucleated cell counts were derived. Sequencing was performed with immunoSEQ multiplex PCR; in TCRdb, only in-frame clones are kept and a portion is missing. D and trimming come from the DNA, and the V and J calls and clone size come from that table. The sample holds about 130,000 clones, about four fifths seen once. CDR1 is MNHEY and CDR2 is SVGAGI in the germline V gene. Trimming took 5 bases from V and 4 from J, leaving 12 bases between them. The CDR3 contains 14 residues. The gene calls are TRBV6-5 and TRBJ1-5, with a weak D call TRBD1 (5 bases). The origin of this receptor is a man aged 35 to 55 with active or convalescent COVID-19. Sequenced sample: peripheral blood. This chain's CDR3 is CASSNSGFNQPQHF. The DNA for the CDR3 is TGTGCCAGCAGTAATTCAGGGTTTAATCAGCCCCAGCATTTT.